A single sample gave rise to the 32 T cell receptor beta chains below, sequenced in a study of blood T cell repertoires in COVID-19. Repertoires were generated with immunoSEQ multiplex PCR, while TCRdb's copy carries only in-frame clones and drops some. The sample consists of over 150,000 clones, about 80% of them appearing once. The specimen sequenced was peripheral blood. All receptors come from a man between 60 and 75 years old with acute or convalescent COVID-19.

The chain employs TRBV19 and TRBJ1-3; 8 bases are shared with TRBD1. Trimming at V came to 4 bases and at J to 3 bases, leaving 11 bases not matched to a gene. This CDR3 has 17 amino acids. Germline V gene lookup returns CDR1 LNHDA and CDR2 SQIVND (reference sequence). The CDR3 coding sequence is TGTGCCAGTAGTACTTACCCCGACAGGGGAAGTGGAAACACCATATATTTT. Its translation: CASSTYPDRGSGNTIYF.

The chain recombines TRBV9 with TRBJ2-6; D might be TRBD1 (6 bases). The CDR3 loop spans 17 amino acids. Trimming stripped 4 bases from V and 3 bases from J, with 17 bases between. Germline V gene sequence: CDR1 SGDLS, CDR2 YYNGEE. This CDR3 is CASSLDASGVGANVLTF. The CDR3 bases are TGTGCCAGCAGCCTAGATGCCTCAGGGGTTGGGGCCAACGTCCTGACTTTC. Full variable domain (outside the CDR3, taken from reference TRBV9 and TRBJ2-6): DSGVTQTPKHLITATGQRVTLRCSPRSGDLSVYWYQQSLDQGLQFLIQYYNGEERAKGNILERFSAQQFPDLHSELNLSSLELGDSALYFCASSLDASGVGANVLTFGAGSRLTVL.

This chain links TRBV29-1 with TRBJ2-7, with D perhaps TRBD1 (5 bases). The CDR3 spans 12 residues. V was pared by 6 bases and J by 2 bases, with 11 bases between. Per the germline V gene, CDR1 is SQVTM and CDR2 is ANQGSEA. The chain's CDR3 is CSVEKTAYEQYF. The CDR3 DNA follows: TGCAGCGTCGAGAAGACAGCCTACGAGCAGTACTTC.

The chain employs TRBV18 and TRBJ1-1; D not resolved. The CDR3 is made up of 13 amino acids. V gave up 5 bases and J gave up 7 bases, with 14 bases separating them. Germline CDR1 and CDR2: KGHSH and LQKENI. CDR3 DNA sequence: TGTGCCAGCTCAAGTAATCTCGGGGATGAAGCTTTCTTT. This translates into CASSSNLGDEAFF.

The chain carries TRBV9 and TRBJ1-1, with D perhaps TRBD1 (5 bases). This CDR3 has 13 amino acids. Germline CDR1 SGDLS, CDR2 YYNGEE. V lost 3 bases to trimming and J lost 1 base, with 7 bases between them. The chain's CDR3 is CASSGGGNTEAFF. In nucleotides, the CDR3 is TGTGCCAGCAGCGGCGGGGGGAACACTGAAGCTTTCTTT. The full variable domain, with the rest looked up from reference TRBV9 and TRBJ1-1, is DSGVTQTPKHLITATGQRVTLRCSPRSGDLSVYWYQQSLDQGLQFLIQYYNGEERAKGNILERFSAQQFPDLHSELNLSSLELGDSALYFCASSGGGNTEAFFGQGTRLTVV.

The chain links TRBV9 to TRBJ2-3, with 14 bases lining up with TRBD2. Per the germline V gene, CDR1 is SGDLS and CDR2 is YYNGEE. This CDR3 spans 15 amino acids. The V gene end was trimmed by 7 bases and the J gene end by 4 bases; junction bases not matched to a gene: 5. CDR3 in amino acids: CASVPTSGGADTQYF. The DNA of the CDR3 is TGTGCCAGCGTACCGACTAGCGGGGGGGCAGATACGCAGTATTTT.

This clone was seen at least ten times. The V gene is TRBV6-6, the J gene TRBJ2-1; 12 bases line up with TRBD2. Germline CDR1 and CDR2: MNHNY and SVGAGI (reference sequence). This CDR3 has 14 residues. The trim removed 7 bases at V and 8 bases at J, leaving 6 bases unmatched. CDR3 in amino acids: CASTLTSGGHEQFF. The CDR3 DNA sequence: TGTGCCAGCACTCTGACTAGCGGGGGCCATGAGCAGTTCTTC.

CDR3 nucleotide sequence: TGTGCCAGTAGTGTGGAGGGGAACTATGGCTACACCTTC. It specifies CASSVEGNYGYTF. The chain is built from TRBV19 and TRBJ1-2; tentatively, D is TRBD1 (5 bases). Germline V CDR1 and CDR2: LNHDA, SQIVND (reference sequence). V was cut by 5 bases and J by 2 bases, with 9 bases left in between. The CDR3 has 13 amino acids.

The chain carries TRBV5-6 and TRBJ2-7, with 8 bases fitting TRBD2. V was pared by 0 bases and J by 0 bases, with 5 bases of the junction left unmatched. The CDR3 is made up of 16 amino acids. In germline, CDR1 is SGHDT, CDR2 YYEEEE. The CDR3 DNA is TGTGCCAGCAGCTTGGACTACGGGGGGGTCTCCTACGAGCAGTACTTC. As protein: CASSLDYGGVSYEQYF.

This clone was observed a few times. This chain links TRBV6-5 with TRBJ2-7; the D gene is possibly TRBD1 (6 bases). CDR3 length equals 13 residues. V gave up 6 bases and J gave up 5 bases, with 14 bases separating them. CDR1 and CDR2 (germline): MNHEY, SVGAGI. Written as DNA, the CDR3 is TGTGCCAGCAGCGAGCAGGGGATAGACGAGCAGTACTTC. Protein product: CASSEQGIDEQYF.

The chain's CDR3 is CASADLAGGQNEQFF. CDR3 coding DNA: TGCGCCAGCGCCGATTTAGCGGGGGGGCAAAATGAGCAGTTCTTC. This sequence joins TRBV10-2 and TRBJ2-1; 11 bases fit TRBD2. The germline CDR1 and CDR2 sequences are WSHSY and SAAADI. The CDR3 runs to 15 residues. Trimming removed 8 bases from V and 7 bases from J; junction bases left unmatched: 10.

The rearrangement joins TRBV5-5 to TRBJ2-7, with D possibly being TRBD1 (6 bases). The V gene's germline CDR1 is SGHKS and CDR2 YYEKEE (reference sequence). The CDR3 is made up of 15 amino acids. V dropped 4 bases and J dropped 2 bases, with 16 bases sitting between them. CDR3 bases: TGTGCCAGCAGCATACGACAGGACGCTACCTACGAGCAGTACTTC. Protein: CASSIRQDATYEQYF.

The gene calls are TRBV7-2 and TRBJ2-5; 7 bases are shared with TRBD1. J was trimmed by 1 base and V by 0 bases; bases with no gene match: 8. From germline, CDR1 is SGHTA and CDR2 FQGNSA. CDR3 length: 17 residues. In DNA form, the CDR3 reads TGTGCCAGCAGCTTAGCGGTGGGACAGAGGGGCCAAGAGACCCAGTACTTC. Its protein is CASSLAVGQRGQETQYF.

The chain employs TRBV3-1 (or the pseudogene TRBV3-2) and TRBJ1-2; TRBD1 matches at 7 bases. The trim removed 2 bases at V and 3 bases at J, leaving 6 bases unmatched. From germline, CDR1 is LGHDT and CDR2 YNNKEL (reference sequence). This CDR3 is 15 amino acids long. The CDR3 here is CASSQPEGADYGYTF. The DNA for the CDR3 is TGTGCCAGCAGCCAACCGGAGGGGGCGGACTATGGCTACACCTTC.

The chain is built from TRBV6-4 and TRBJ2-1; 7 nucleotides line up with TRBD1. Germline loops: CDR1 MRHNA, CDR2 SNTAGT. V was clipped by 0 bases and J by 7 bases; unmatched bases: 6. The CDR3 is made up of 15 amino acids. The CDR3 nucleotides are TGTGCCAGCAGTGACTCCGACAGGGTAAGGAATGAGCAGTTCTTC. Amino acid sequence: CASSDSDRVRNEQFF.

A single count supports this clone. The chain combines TRBV5-8 with TRBJ1-2; the D gene is possibly TRBD1 (5 bases). CDR3 length: 15 amino acids. Trimming stripped 2 bases from V and 2 bases from J, with 13 bases between. Germline V CDR1 and CDR2: SGHTS, YDEGEE. CDR3 in amino acids: CASSFSRATNYGYTF. The CDR3 DNA reads TGTGCCAGCAGCTTTTCCAGGGCCACCAACTATGGCTACACCTTC.

The rearrangement uses TRBV5-5 and TRBJ2-1; 13 bases match TRBD2. The germline gives CDR1 SGHKS, CDR2 YYEKEE (reference sequence). The length of the CDR3 is 15 residues. Trimming took 5 bases from V and 8 from J; bases not matched to a gene: 7. Written as DNA, the CDR3 is TGTGCCAGCAGGGGCGGACTAGCGGGGGTCGATGAGCAGTTCTTC. It translates to CASRGGLAGVDEQFF.

This chain joins TRBV10-3 and TRBJ1-2; TRBD1 is a possible D gene (5 bases). The ends were cut back, 8 bases at V and 11 bases at J, with 24 bases in the middle. Germline V gives CDR1 ENHRY, CDR2 SYGVKD. This CDR3 has 14 residues. In DNA, the CDR3 is TGTGCCATCGGGAAGGGGCAGCGATCCGACGAGTACACCTTC. Amino acid sequence: CAIGKGQRSDEYTF.

The chain couples TRBV6-5 to TRBJ1-5; 7 bases map to TRBD1. Germline-derived CDR1 and CDR2 are MNHEY and SVGAGI. The CDR3 totals 15 residues. The V gene end was trimmed by 7 bases and the J gene end by 5 bases; junction bases not matched to a gene: 11. Here the CDR3 reads CASILRGLLDQPQHF. The DNA for the CDR3 is TGTGCCAGCATCCTGAGGGGGCTACTTGATCAGCCCCAGCATTTT.

The chain couples TRBV5-4 to TRBJ1-2, with TRBD1 as a possible D gene (5 bases). V lost 1 base and J lost 4, with 17 bases in between. This CDR3 has 16 residues. CDR1 is SGHNT and CDR2 is YYREEE in the germline V gene (reference sequence). The CDR3 loop is CASSLSRSGGIYGYTF. CDR3 sequence (DNA): TGTGCCAGCAGCTTGTCGAGGTCGGGGGGAATCTATGGCTACACCTTC.

The chain couples TRBV10-3 to TRBJ1-2; the match to TRBD1 covers 9 bases. The CDR3 has 18 amino acids. CDR1 and CDR2 from the germline V gene are ENHRY and SYGVKD. Losses at the gene ends were 10 bases for V and 7 bases for J; bases not matched to a gene: 25. CDR3 in amino acids: CATVPSSGQGAQGSGYTF. CDR3 coding DNA: TGTGCCACCGTACCTTCCTCGGGACAGGGTGCTCAAGGGTCTGGCTACACCTTC.

The J gene is TRBJ1-2, the V gene TRBV5-6; 9 positions match TRBD1. CDR1 and CDR2 from the germline V gene are SGHDT and YYEEEE. CDR3 length: 13 amino acids. J gave up 7 bases and V 3 bases, and 4 bases lay outside the gene matches. CDR3 DNA: TGTGCCAGCAGCTCGGGACAGGGAATTGGCTACACCTTC. Amino acid sequence: CASSSGQGIGYTF.

In its sample, this clone was seen once. The chain couples TRBV12-3 or TRBV12-4 to TRBJ2-1; no clear D. The ends were cut back, 5 bases at V and 9 bases at J, with 8 bases in the middle. This CDR3 is 11 amino acids long. The CDR3 DNA is TGTGCCAGCAGTCCCGCGATTGAGCAGTTCTTC. Protein product: CASSPAIEQFF.

This clone was found once. The J gene is TRBJ2-3, the V gene TRBV7-3; 16 bases line up with TRBD2. CDR3 length: 18 amino acids. Germline values: CDR1 SGHTA, CDR2 FQGTGA. With 5 bases clipped from V and 0 bases from J, the junction kept 5 bases outside the gene matches. The CDR3 DNA sequence: TGTGCCAGCAGCCTCGGGACTAGCGGGGGGGCCAGCACAGATACGCAGTATTTT. It translates to CASSLGTSGGASTDTQYF.

The chain combines TRBV20-1 with TRBJ1-2, with D uncertain. This CDR3 region has 14 residues. The V end was cut by 3 bases, the J end by 0 bases, with 11 bases between. The germline V gene has CDR1 DFQATT and CDR2 SNEGSKA (reference sequence). CDR3 sequence: CSASRELANYGYTF. CDR3 bases: TGCAGTGCTAGTAGGGAGTTAGCTAACTATGGCTACACCTTC.

J is TRBJ1-1 and V is TRBV11-2; 11 nucleotides match TRBD1. The CDR3 totals 15 residues. With V trimmed by 5 bases and J by 5 bases, 7 bases remained unmatched. Germline CDR1 and CDR2: SGHAT and FQNNGV. This CDR3 is CASSPGTGGRTEAFF. CDR3 in DNA: TGTGCCAGCAGCCCTGGGACAGGGGGTCGGACTGAAGCTTTCTTT.

This chain uses TRBV5-1 with TRBJ1-2; 10 bases match TRBD1. The CDR3 is made up of 13 amino acids. The germline CDR1 and CDR2 sequences are SGHRS and YFSETQ. Unmatched junction bases numbered 4, after V lost 3 bases and J lost 8 bases. CDR3 in DNA: TGCGCCAGCAGCTCCCGGGACAGGGGCGGCTACACCTTC. Protein: CASSSRDRGGYTF.

V is TRBV9 and J is TRBJ1-2; weak D call: TRBD1 (6 bases). Germline CDR1 SGDLS, CDR2 YYNGEE. The CDR3 contains 14 residues. Deletions cut 4 bases from V and 4 bases from J, with 14 bases between. For the CDR3, the DNA is TGTGCCAGCAGCCCCGGGACACAATCCTATGGCTACACCTTC. Translated: CASSPGTQSYGYTF.

V is TRBV5-1 and J is TRBJ2-1; 14 nucleotides align to TRBD2. The CDR3 sequence is 19 residues long. Germline-derived CDR1 and CDR2 are SGHRS and YFSETQ. The ends lost 4 bases at V and 0 bases at J; junction bases unmatched: 9. The CDR3 DNA reads TGCGCCAGCAGCCTCGGACTAGCGGGGGGCCCATTCTCCTACAATGAGCAGTTCTTC. It is translated as CASSLGLAGGPFSYNEQFF.

The chain has TRBV6-5 and TRBJ2-3, with D unclear. The V and J ends lost 8 bases and 0 bases respectively, with 12 bases between them. Germline CDR1 is MNHEY and CDR2 is SVGAGI. There are 14 residues in the CDR3. The CDR3 DNA reads TGTGCCAGCGGTCGACTCATAAGCACAGATACGCAGTATTTT. As protein: CASGRLISTDTQYF.

The chain carries TRBV6-4 and TRBJ1-3, with D hard to call. Trimming took off 4 bases at V and 6 bases at J, with 4 bases between the two ends. Germline assignment: CDR1 MRHNA and CDR2 SNTAGT. CDR3 size: 11 residues. In DNA form, the CDR3 reads TGTGCCAGCAGTGGACTAAACACCATATATTTT. Its protein is CASSGLNTIYF.

This rearrangement joins TRBV18 to TRBJ1-5, with D unresolved. The CDR3 sequence is 15 residues long. Germline assignment: CDR1 KGHSH and CDR2 LQKENI. The V and J ends lost 0 bases and 6 bases respectively, with 12 bases between them. The CDR3 loop is CASSPPSLVGQPQHF. CDR3 nucleotide sequence: TGTGCCAGCTCACCACCTTCACTCGTCGGTCAGCCCCAGCATTTT. The variable domain in full, with the rest retrieved from reference TRBV18 and TRBJ1-5, is NAGVMQNPRHLVRRRGQEARLRCSPMKGHSHVYWYRQLPEEGLKFMVYLQKENIIDESGMPKERFSAEFPKEGPSILRIQQVVRGDSAAYFCASSPPSLVGQPQHFGDGTRLSIL.